The sequence of this T cell receptor (beta chain) was determined in a study of prognosis after radiotherapy for stage I lung cancer. Background on the study: Enrolled patients had stage I non-small cell lung cancer and entered the cohort between 2018 and January 2019. Deemed medically inoperable were all patients with non-small cell lung cancer.

Study-level points and caveats: Counts of unique TCR clones fell following stereotactic body radiation therapy, median about 10,000 versus 6,900.

Multiplex PCR in two rounds served to amplify TCR beta CDR3 from genomic DNA. Primers were specific to each TRBV and TRBJ gene in first-round PCR. Second-round PCR relied on universal primers. In TCRdb, the multiplex PCR reads were re-called with MiXCR into one record per CDR3 protein. Among roughly 15,000 distinct CDR3 sequences listed, more than 35% were seen once. This clonotype was seen repeatedly, ten times or more. The antigen is undetermined. The CDR3 totals 15 residues. J was trimmed by 3 bases and V by 8 bases; bases with no gene match: 15. The V gene's germline CDR1 is SQVTM and CDR2 ANQGSEA. The chain links TRBV29-1 to TRBJ1-2, with 7 bases that match TRBD1. Material: PBMCs, obtained before or after stereotactic body radiation therapy (not recorded which). The TCR sequence derives from a donor of 50 years or more with non-small cell lung cancer. CDR3 sequence: CSTEGHRGQDYGYTF. The CDR3 DNA sequence: TGCAGCACCGAGGGCCACAGGGGTCAGGACTATGGCTACACCTTC. The full variable domain, its missing parts supplied by reference TRBV29-1 and TRBJ1-2, is SAVISQKPSRDICQRGTSLTIQCQVDSQVTMMFWYRQQPGQSLTLIATANQGSEATYESGFVIDKFPISRPNLTFSTLTVSNMSPEDSSIYLCSTEGHRGQDYGYTFGSGTRLTVV.